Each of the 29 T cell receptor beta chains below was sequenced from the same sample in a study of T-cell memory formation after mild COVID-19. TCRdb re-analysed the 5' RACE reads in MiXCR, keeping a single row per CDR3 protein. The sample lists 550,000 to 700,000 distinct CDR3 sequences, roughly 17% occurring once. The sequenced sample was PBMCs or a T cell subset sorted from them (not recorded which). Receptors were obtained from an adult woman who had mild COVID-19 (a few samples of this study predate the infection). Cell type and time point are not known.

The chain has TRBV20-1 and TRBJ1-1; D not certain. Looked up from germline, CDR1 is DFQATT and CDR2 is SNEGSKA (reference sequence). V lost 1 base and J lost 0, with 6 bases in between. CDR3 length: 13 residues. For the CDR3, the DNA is TGCAGTGCTAGAGGAGTTTTGAACACTGAAGCTTTCTTT. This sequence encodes CSARGVLNTEAFF.

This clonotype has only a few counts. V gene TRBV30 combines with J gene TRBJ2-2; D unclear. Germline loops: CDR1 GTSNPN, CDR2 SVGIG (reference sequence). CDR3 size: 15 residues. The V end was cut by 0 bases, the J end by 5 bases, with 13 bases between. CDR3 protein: CAWSVQTTETGELFF. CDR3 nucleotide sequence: TGTGCCTGGAGTGTACAGACCACGGAAACCGGGGAGCTGTTTTTT.

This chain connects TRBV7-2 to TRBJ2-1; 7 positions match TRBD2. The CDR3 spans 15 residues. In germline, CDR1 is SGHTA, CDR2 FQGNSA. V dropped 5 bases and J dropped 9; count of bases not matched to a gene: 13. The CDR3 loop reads CASSEDAGDWREQFF. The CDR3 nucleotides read TGTGCCAGCAGCGAGGACGCGGGAGACTGGCGTGAGCAGTTCTTC.

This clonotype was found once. The CDR3 spells CASSAGQGMNTEAFF. The CDR3 DNA reads as TGCGCCAGCAGCGCTGGACAGGGAATGAACACTGAAGCTTTCTTT. V gene TRBV5-1 combines with J gene TRBJ1-1; 8 nucleotides align to TRBD1. This CDR3 is built from 15 residues. Germline V CDR1 and CDR2: SGHRS, YFSETQ. J was trimmed by 0 bases and V by 4 bases; bases with no gene match: 5. The entire variable domain, with the rest obtained from reference TRBV5-1 and TRBJ1-1, is as follows: KAGVTQTPRYLIKTRGQQVTLSCSPISGHRSVSWYQQTPGQGLQFLFEYFSETQRNKGNFPGRFSGRQFSNSRSEMNVSTLELGDSALYLCASSAGQGMNTEAFFGQGTRLTVV.

CDR3 bases: TGCGCCAGCAGCCAAGATCTAGGGGCAGGGGGCTACAATGAGCAGTTCTTC. It codes for CASSQDLGAGGYNEQFF. This rearrangement joins TRBV4-3 to TRBJ2-1; TRBD1 aligns across 7 bases. The CDR3 length is 17 residues. V shed 0 bases, J shed 3 bases, and the junction held 8 bases outside the gene matches. CDR1 and CDR2 (germline): LGHNA, YSLEER.

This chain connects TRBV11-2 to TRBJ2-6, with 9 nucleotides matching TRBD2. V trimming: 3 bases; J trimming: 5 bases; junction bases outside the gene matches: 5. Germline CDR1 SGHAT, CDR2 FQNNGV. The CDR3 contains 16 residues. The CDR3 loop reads CASSFTSGPRANVLTF. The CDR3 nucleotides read TGTGCCAGCAGCTTCACTAGCGGGCCGCGGGCCAACGTCCTGACTTTC.

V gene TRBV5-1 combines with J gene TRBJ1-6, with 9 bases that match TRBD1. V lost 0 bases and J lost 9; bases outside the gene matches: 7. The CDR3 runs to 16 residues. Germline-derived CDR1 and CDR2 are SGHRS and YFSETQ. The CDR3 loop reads CASSLDPDRGFSPLHF. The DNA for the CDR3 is TGCGCCAGCAGCTTGGATCCGGACAGGGGATTTTCACCCCTCCACTTT.

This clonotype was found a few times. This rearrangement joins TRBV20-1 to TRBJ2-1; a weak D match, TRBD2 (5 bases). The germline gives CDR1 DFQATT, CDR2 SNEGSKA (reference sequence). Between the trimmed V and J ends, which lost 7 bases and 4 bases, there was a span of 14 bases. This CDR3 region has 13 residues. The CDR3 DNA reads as TGCAGTGTAGACGGGGAAAAGTACAATGAGCAGTTCTTC. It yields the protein CSVDGEKYNEQFF.

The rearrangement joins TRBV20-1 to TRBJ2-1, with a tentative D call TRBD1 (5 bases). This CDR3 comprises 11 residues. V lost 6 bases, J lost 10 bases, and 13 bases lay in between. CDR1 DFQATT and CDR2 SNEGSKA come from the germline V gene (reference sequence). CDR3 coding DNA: TGCAGTGCCAGGGCCACAGTCGAGCAGTTCTTC. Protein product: CSARATVEQFF.

The CDR3 coding sequence is TGTGCCAGCAGCGATAGCCGGCAAGCGCCCCGGACCGCAGATACGCAGTATTTT. Amino acid sequence: CASSDSRQAPRTADTQYF. The chain couples TRBV7-6 to TRBJ2-3; D call uncertain. CDR1 SGHVS and CDR2 FNYEAQ come from the germline V gene. Trimming shortened V by 5 bases and J by 4 bases, and 25 bases separated the two germline ends. The CDR3 consists of 18 residues.

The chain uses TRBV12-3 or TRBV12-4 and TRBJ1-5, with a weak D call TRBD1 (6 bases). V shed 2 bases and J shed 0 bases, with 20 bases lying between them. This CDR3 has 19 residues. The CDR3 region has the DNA TGTGCCAGCAGTTTATTTCTCGGAGTACAGGGACCTAGCAATCAGCCCCAGCATTTT. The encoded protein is CASSLFLGVQGPSNQPQHF.

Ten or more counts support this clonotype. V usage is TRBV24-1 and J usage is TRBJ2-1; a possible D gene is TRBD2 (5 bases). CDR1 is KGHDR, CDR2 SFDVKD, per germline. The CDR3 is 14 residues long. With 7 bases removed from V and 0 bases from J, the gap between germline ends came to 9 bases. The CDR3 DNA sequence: TGTGCCACCAGGGGAGACGGCTCCTACAATGAGCAGTTCTTC. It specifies CATRGDGSYNEQFF.

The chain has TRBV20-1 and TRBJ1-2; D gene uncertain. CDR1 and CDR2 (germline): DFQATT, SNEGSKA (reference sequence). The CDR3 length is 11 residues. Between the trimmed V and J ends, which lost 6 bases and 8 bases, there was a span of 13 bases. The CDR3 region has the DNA TGCAGTGCCCCGGTTCTAGGAGGCTACACCTTC. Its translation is CSAPVLGGYTF.

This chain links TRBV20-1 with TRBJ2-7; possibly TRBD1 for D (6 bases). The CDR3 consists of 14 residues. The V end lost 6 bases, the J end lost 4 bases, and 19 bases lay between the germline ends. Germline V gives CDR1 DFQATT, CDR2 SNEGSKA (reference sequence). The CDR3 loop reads CSAVADSQGYEQYF. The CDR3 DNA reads TGCAGTGCAGTGGCGGACTCACAGGGTTACGAGCAGTACTTC.

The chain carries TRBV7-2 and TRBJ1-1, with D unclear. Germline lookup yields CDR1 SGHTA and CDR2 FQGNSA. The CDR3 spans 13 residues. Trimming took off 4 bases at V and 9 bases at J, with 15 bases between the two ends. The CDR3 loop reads CASSSRWDTKAFF. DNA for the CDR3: TGTGCCAGCAGCTCCCGGTGGGATACGAAAGCTTTCTTT.

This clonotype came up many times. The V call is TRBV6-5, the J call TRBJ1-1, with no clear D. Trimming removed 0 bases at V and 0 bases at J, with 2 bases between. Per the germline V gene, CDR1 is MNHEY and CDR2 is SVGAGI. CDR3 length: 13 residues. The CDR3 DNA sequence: TGTGCCAGCAGTTACTCAGTGAACACTGAAGCTTTCTTT. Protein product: CASSYSVNTEAFF.

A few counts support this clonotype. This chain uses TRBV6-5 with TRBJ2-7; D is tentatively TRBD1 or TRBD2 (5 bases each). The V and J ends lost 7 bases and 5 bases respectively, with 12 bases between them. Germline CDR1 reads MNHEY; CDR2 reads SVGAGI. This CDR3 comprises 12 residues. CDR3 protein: CASNDGAHEQYF. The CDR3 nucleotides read TGTGCCAGCAATGACGGGGCCCACGAGCAGTACTTC.

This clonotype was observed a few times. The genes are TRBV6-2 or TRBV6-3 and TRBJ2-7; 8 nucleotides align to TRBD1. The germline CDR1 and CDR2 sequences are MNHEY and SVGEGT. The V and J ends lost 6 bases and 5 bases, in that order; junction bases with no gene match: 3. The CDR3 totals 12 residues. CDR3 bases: TGTGCCAGCAGGCGACAGGGGCACGAGCAGTACTTC. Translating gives CASRRQGHEQYF.

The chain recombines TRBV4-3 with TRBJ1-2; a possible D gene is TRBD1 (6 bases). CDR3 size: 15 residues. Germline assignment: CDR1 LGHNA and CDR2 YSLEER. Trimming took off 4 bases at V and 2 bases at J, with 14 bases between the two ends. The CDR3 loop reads CASSLGQRGNYGYTF. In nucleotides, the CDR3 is TGCGCCAGCAGCCTTGGACAGAGGGGGAACTATGGCTACACCTTC.

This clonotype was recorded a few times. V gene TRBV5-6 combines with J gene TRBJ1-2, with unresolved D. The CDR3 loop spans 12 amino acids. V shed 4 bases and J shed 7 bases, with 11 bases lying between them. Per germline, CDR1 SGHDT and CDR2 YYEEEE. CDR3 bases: TGTGCCAGCAGCCCCGGAGTGGCTGGCTACACCTTC. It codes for CASSPGVAGYTF.

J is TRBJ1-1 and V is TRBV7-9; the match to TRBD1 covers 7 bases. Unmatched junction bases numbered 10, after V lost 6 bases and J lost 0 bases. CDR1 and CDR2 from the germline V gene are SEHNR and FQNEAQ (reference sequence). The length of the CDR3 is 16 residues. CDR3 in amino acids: CASSPRQGDLNTEAFF. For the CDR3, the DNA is TGTGCCAGCAGTCCTAGGCAGGGGGATTTGAACACTGAAGCTTTCTTT.

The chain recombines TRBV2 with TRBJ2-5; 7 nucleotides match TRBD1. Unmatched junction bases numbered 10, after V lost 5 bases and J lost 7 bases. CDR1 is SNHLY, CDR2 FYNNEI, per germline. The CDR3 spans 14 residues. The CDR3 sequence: CASSTGTALRTQYF. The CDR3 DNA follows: TGTGCCAGCAGTACAGGGACAGCCCTGCGGACCCAGTACTTC.

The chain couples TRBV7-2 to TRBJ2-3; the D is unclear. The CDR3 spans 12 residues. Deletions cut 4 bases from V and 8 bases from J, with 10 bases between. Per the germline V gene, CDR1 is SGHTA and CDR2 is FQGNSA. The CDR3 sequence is CASSYTPGTQYF. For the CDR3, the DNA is TGTGCCAGCAGCTATACGCCTGGTACGCAGTATTTT.

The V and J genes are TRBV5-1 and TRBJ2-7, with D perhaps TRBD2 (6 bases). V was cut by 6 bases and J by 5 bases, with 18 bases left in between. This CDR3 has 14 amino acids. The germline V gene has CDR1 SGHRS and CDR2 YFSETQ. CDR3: CASTTAGQGNEQYF. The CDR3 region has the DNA TGCGCCAGCACCACTGCGGGGCAGGGCAACGAGCAGTACTTC.

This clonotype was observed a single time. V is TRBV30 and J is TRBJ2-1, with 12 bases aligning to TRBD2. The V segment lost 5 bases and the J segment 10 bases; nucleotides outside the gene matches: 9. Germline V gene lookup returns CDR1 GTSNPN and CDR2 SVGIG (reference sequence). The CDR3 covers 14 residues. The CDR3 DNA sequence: TGTGCCTGGTACTCGGGACTAGCGGGCCCCGAGCAGTTCTTC. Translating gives CAWYSGLAGPEQFF.

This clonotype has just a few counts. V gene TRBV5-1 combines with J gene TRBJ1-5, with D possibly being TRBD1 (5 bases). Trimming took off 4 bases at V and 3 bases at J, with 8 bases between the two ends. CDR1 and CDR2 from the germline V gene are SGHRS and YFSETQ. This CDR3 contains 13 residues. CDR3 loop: CASSRGPNQPQHF. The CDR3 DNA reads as TGCGCCAGCAGCAGGGGCCCCAATCAGCCCCAGCATTTT.

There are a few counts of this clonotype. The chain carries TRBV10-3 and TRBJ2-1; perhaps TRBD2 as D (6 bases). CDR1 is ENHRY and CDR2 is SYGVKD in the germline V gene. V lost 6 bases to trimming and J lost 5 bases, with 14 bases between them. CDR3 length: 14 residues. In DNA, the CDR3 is TGTGCCATCAGAAGATCTTGGGGGGACAATGAGCAGTTCTTC. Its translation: CAIRRSWGDNEQFF.

CDR3 sequence reads: CASSLVRRGSEYGYTF. CDR3 coding DNA: TGTGCCAGCAGCTTGGTTCGTAGGGGCAGCGAATATGGCTACACCTTC. V is TRBV5-6 and J is TRBJ1-2, with D possibly TRBD1 on 5 matching bases. Germline assignment: CDR1 SGHDT and CDR2 YYEEEE. There are 16 residues in the CDR3. V dropped 0 bases and J dropped 5 bases, with 17 bases sitting between them.

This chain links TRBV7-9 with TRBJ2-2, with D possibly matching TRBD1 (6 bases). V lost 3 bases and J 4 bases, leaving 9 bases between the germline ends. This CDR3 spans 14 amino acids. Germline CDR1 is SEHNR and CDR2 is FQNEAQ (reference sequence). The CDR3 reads CASSFQGRTGELFF. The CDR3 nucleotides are TGTGCCAGCAGCTTCCAGGGGCGCACCGGGGAGCTGTTTTTT. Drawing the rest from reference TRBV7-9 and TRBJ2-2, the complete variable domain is DTGVSQNPRHKITKRGQNVTFRCDPISEHNRLYWYRQTLGQGPEFLTYFQNEAQLEKSRLLSDRFSAERPKGSFSTLEIQRTEQGDSAMYLCASSFQGRTGELFFGEGSRLTVL.